This T cell receptor (beta chain) was found in a study of CD8+ T cells in alopecia areata. About the study: Treated patients took oral tofacitinib at 5 to 10 mg twice daily. The study's findings and limits: Relative to normal scalp, lesional scalp, especially alopecia totalis/universalis, showed higher clonality.

Germline CDR1 SQVTM, CDR2 ANQGSEA. V lost 3 bases and J 5 bases, leaving 11 bases between the germline ends. The CDR3 totals 13 residues. Points on this clone: The antigen is unknown.

Isolated RNA was reverse transcribed into cDNA used as the sequencing template. Produced via immunoSEQ multiplex PCR; TCRdb's table is partial and in-frame only. The sample lists about 210,000 clones, around 57% occurring once. The treatment here: oral pan-JAK inhibitor, 5-10 mg twice daily. This rearrangement joins TRBV29-1 to TRBJ2-1; D unresolved. This TCR derives from a human donor with alopecia areata. Sequencing was performed on CD4+ T cells sorted from blood, taken at week 4, from a patient treated with tofacitinib. CDR3 nucleotides: TGCAGCGTTGATGATATTAGAAACAATGAGCAGTTCTTC. Its translation: CSVDDIRNNEQFF.